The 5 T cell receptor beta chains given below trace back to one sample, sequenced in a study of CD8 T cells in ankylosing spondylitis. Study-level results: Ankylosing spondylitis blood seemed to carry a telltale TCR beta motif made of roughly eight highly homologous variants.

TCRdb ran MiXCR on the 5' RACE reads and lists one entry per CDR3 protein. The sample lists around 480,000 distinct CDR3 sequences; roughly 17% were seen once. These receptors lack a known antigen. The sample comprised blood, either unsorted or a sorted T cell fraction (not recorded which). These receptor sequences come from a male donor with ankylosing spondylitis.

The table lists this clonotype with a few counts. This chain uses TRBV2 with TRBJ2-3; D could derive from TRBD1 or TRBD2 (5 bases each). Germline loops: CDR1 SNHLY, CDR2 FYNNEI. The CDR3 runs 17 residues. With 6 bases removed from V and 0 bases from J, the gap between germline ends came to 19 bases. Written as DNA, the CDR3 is TGTGCCAGCAGGAACCCGGGGACCGTCCCTAGCACAGATACGCAGTATTTT. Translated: CASRNPGTVPSTDTQYF.

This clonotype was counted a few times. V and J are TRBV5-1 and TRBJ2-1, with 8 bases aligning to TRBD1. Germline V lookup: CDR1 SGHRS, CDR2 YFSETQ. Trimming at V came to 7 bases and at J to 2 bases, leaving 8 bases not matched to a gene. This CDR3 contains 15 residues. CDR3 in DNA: TGCGCCAGCCAAAGATTGGACAGGGCCTACAATGAGCAGTTCTTC. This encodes CASQRLDRAYNEQFF.

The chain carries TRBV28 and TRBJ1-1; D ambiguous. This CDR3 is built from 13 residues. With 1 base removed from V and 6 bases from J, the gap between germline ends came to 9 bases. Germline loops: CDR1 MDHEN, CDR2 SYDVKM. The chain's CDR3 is CASSLLTPPEAFF. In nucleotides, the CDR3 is TGTGCCAGCAGTTTATTGACACCTCCTGAAGCTTTCTTT. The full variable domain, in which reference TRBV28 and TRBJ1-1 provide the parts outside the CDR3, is DVKVTQSSRYLVKRTGEKVFLECVQDMDHENMFWYRQDPGLGLRLIYFSYDVKMKEKGDIPEGYSVSREKKERFSLILESASTNQTSMYLCASSLLTPPEAFFGQGTRLTVV.

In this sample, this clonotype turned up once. The CDR3 is CASSAGTSGRISTDTQYF. The CDR3 bases are TGTGCCAGCAGTGCCGGTACTAGCGGAAGAATAAGCACAGATACGCAGTATTTT. This chain uses TRBV6-1 with TRBJ2-3, with 8 positions matching TRBD2. V dropped 4 bases and J dropped 0; count of bases not matched to a gene: 12. Germline V lookup: CDR1 MNHNS, CDR2 SASEGT. The CDR3 extends over 18 amino acids.

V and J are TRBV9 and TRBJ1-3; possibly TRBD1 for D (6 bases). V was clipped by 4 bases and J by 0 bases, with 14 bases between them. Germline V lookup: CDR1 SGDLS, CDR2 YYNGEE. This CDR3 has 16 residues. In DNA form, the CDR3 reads TGTGCCAGCAGCCCCAGACAGGCGAGCTCTGGAAACACCATATATTTT. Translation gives CASSPRQASSGNTIYF.